Only a few counts were recorded for the clone carrying this T cell receptor (beta chain). Its antigen remains unidentified. The entry originates in a study of cytomegalovirus exposure and HLA in healthy donors. Overall study: The 95 to 150 validation repertoires used the same platform as the roughly 610 first-cohort repertoires, a later analysis reported.

V was pared by 3 bases and J by 4 bases, with 8 bases between. This CDR3 has 12 residues. The germline CDR1 and CDR2 sequences are SGHKS and YYEKEE (reference sequence). Assay: immunoSEQ multiplex PCR; the TCRdb copy retains only in-frame clones and omits some. The sample holds about 340,000 clones; approximately 90% are singletons and the top ten take under 0.85%. Notes on the study in general: Most TCR sequences showed up rarely, but some public TCRs showed up in many donors. Cytomegalovirus status was reportedly diagnosed by the classifier with high sensitivity and specificity. Cytomegalovirus-associated TCR beta chains were listed, numbering roughly 150.

The TCR originated in a woman aged 18-35 years in good health and CMV-seronegative. The gene calls are TRBV5-5 and TRBJ2-7; possibly TRBD1 for D (5 bases). The specimen was PBMCs. CDR3 coding DNA: TGTGCCAGCAGCTCACAGGTTTACGAGCAGTACTTC. Translation: CASSSQVYEQYF. Supplemented by reference TRBV5-5 and TRBJ2-7, the full variable domain reads DAGVTQSPTHLIKTRGQQVTLRCSPISGHKSVSWYQQVLGQGPQFIFQYYEKEERGRGNFPDRFSARQFPNYSSELNVNALLLGDSALYLCASSSQVYEQYFGPGTRLTVT.